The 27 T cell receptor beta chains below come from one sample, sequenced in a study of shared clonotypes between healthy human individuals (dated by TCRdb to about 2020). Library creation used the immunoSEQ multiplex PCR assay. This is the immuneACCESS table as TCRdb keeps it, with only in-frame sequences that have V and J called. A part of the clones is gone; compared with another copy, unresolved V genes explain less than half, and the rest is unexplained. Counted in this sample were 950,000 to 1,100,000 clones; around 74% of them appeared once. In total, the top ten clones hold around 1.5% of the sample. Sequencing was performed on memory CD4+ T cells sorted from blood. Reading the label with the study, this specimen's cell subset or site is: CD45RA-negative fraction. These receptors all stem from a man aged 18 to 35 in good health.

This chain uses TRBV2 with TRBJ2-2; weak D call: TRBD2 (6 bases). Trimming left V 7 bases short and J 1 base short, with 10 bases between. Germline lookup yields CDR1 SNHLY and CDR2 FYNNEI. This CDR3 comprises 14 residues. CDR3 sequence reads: CASTVRENTGELFF. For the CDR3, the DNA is TGTGCCAGCACGGTGCGGGAGAACACCGGGGAGCTGTTTTTT. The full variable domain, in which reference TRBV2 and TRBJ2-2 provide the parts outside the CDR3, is EPEVTQTPSHQVTQMGQEVILRCVPISNHLYFYWYRQILGQKVEFLVSFYNNEISEKSEIFDDQFSVERPDGSNFTLKIRSTKLEDSAMYFCASTVRENTGELFFGEGSRLTVL.

CDR3 loop: CASSEHPSEAFF. The DNA for the CDR3 is TGTGCCAGCAGTGAACATCCGTCTGAAGCTTTCTTT. The chain is built from TRBV6-1 and TRBJ1-1; D uncertain. V lost 2 bases, J lost 6 bases, and 7 bases lay in between. The CDR3 is 12 amino acids. Germline-derived CDR1 and CDR2 are MNHNS and SASEGT.

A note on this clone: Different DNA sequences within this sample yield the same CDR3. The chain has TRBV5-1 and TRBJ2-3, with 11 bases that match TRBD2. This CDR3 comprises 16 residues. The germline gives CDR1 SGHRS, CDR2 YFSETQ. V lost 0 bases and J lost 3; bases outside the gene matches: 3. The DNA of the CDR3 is TGCGCCAGCAGCTTGGGGTCTAGCGGGGGGACAGATACGCAGTATTTT. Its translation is CASSLGSSGGTDTQYF.

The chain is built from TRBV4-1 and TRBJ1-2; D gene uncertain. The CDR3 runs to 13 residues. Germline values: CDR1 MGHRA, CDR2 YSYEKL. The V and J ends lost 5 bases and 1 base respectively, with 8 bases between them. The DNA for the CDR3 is TGCGCCAGCAGCACAACAGATAACTATGGCTACACCTTC. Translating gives CASSTTDNYGYTF.

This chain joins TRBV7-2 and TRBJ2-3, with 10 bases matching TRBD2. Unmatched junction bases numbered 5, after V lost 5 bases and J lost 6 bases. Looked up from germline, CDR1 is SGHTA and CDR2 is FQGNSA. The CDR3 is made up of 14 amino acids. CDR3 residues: CASSSGRAYDTQYF. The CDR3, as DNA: TGTGCCAGCAGCAGCGGGAGGGCCTACGATACGCAGTATTTT.

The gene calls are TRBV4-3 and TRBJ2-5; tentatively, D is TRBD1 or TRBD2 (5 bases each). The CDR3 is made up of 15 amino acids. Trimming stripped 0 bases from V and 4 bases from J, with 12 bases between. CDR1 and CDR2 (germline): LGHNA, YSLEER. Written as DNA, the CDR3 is TGCGCCAGCAGCCAAGATTATTTGAGGGGAGAGACCCAGTACTTC. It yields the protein CASSQDYLRGETQYF.

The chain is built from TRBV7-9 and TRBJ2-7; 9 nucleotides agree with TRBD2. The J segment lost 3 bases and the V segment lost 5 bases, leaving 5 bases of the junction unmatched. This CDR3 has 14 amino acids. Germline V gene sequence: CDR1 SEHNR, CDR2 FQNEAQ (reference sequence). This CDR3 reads CASSPRGGLYEQYF. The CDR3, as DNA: TGTGCCAGCAGCCCGCGGGGGGGCCTCTACGAGCAGTACTTC.

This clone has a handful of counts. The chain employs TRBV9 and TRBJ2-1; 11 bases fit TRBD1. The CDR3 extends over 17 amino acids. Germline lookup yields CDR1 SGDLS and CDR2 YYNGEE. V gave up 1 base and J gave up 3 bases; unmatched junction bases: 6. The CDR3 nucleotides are TGTGCCAGCAGCGTATATCCCGGGACAGGGGGCTACAATGAGCAGTTCTTC. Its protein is CASSVYPGTGGYNEQFF.

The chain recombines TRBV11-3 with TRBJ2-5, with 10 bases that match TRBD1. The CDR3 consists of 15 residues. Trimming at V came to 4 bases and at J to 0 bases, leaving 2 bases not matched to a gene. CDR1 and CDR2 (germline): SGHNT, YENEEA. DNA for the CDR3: TGTGCCAGCAGCTCCGGACAGGGGGACCAAGAGACCCAGTACTTC. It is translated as CASSSGQGDQETQYF. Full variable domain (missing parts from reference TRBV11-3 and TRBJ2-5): EAGVVQSPRYKIIEKKQPVAFWCNPISGHNTLYWYLQNLGQGPELLIRYENEEAVDDSQLPKDRFSAERLKGVDSTLKIQPAELGDSAVYLCASSSGQGDQETQYFGPGTRLLVL.

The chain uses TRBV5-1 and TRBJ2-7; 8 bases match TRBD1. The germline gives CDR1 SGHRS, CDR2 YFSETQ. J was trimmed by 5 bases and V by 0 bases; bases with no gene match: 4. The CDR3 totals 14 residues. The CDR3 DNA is TGCGCCAGCAGCTTGGATCAGGGGGCGAACGAGCAGTACTTC. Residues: CASSLDQGANEQYF.

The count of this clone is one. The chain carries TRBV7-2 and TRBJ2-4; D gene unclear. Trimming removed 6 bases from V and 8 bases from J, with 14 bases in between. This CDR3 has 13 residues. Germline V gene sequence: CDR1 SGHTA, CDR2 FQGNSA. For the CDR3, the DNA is TGTGCCAGCAGTTTCTCGCCTAGAGACATTCAGTACTTC. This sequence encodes CASSFSPRDIQYF. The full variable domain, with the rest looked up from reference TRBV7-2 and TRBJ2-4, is GAGVSQSPSNKVTEKGKDVELRCDPISGHTALYWYRQSLGQGLEFLIYFQGNSAPDKSGLPSDRFSAERTGGSVSTLTIQRTQQEDSAVYLCASSFSPRDIQYFGAGTRLSVL.

As DNA, the CDR3 is TGCGCCAGCAGCACACAACTAGCGGGAGGGCCTAGGAATGAGCAGTTCTTC. This translates into CASSTQLAGGPRNEQFF. The chain recombines TRBV5-1 with TRBJ2-1, with 13 bases that match TRBD2. Germline V gene sequence: CDR1 SGHRS, CDR2 YFSETQ. The V and J ends lost 4 bases and 7 bases, in that order; junction bases with no gene match: 11. The length of the CDR3 is 17 residues. Supplemented by reference TRBV5-1 and TRBJ2-1, the full variable domain reads KAGVTQTPRYLIKTRGQQVTLSCSPISGHRSVSWYQQTPGQGLQFLFEYFSETQRNKGNFPGRFSGRQFSNSRSEMNVSTLELGDSALYLCASSTQLAGGPRNEQFFGPGTRLTVL.

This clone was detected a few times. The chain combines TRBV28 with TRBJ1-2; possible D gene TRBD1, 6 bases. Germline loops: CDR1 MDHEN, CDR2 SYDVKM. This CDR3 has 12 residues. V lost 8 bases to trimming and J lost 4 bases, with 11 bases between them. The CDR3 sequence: CASVGGSYGYTF. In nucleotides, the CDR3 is TGTGCCAGCGTAGGGGGATCCTATGGCTACACCTTC.

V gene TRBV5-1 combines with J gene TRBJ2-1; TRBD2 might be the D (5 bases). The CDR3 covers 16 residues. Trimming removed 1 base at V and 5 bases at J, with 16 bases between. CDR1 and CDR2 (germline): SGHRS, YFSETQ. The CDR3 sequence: CASSLHPGWENNEQFF. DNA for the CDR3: TGCGCCAGCAGCTTGCACCCGGGGTGGGAGAACAATGAGCAGTTCTTC.

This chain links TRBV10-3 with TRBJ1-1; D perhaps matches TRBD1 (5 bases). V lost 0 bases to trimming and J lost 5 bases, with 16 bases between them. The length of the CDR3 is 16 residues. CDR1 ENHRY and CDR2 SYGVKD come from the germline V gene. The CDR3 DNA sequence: TGTGCCATCAGTGAGTCGGTGGGCAGGGCGGGAACTGAAGCTTTCTTT. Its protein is CAISESVGRAGTEAFF.

CDR3 residues: CASKPLAGGPIEDEQFF. The DNA for the CDR3 is TGTGCCAGCAAGCCCCTAGCGGGGGGGCCAATTGAGGATGAGCAGTTCTTC. The rearrangement links TRBV27 to TRBJ2-1; 12 positions agree with TRBD2. The CDR3 spans 17 residues. The V segment lost 7 bases and the J segment 8 bases; nucleotides outside the gene matches: 15. CDR1 and CDR2 from the germline V gene are MNHEY and SMNVEV (reference sequence).

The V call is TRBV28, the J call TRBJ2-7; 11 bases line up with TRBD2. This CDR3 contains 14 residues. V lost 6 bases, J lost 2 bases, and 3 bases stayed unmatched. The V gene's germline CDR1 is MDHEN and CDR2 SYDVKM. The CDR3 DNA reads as TGTGCCAGCAGACTAGCGGGGGCCCCCTACGAGCAGTACTTC. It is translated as CASRLAGAPYEQYF.

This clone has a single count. CDR3 protein: CASSERESGEQYF. The CDR3 DNA is TGTGCCAGCAGTGAGAGGGAGTCTGGCGAGCAGTACTTC. This chain uses TRBV2 with TRBJ2-7, with D perhaps TRBD2 (5 bases). The germline V gene has CDR1 SNHLY and CDR2 FYNNEI. V lost 3 bases and J lost 6, with 12 bases in between. The CDR3 runs to 13 residues.

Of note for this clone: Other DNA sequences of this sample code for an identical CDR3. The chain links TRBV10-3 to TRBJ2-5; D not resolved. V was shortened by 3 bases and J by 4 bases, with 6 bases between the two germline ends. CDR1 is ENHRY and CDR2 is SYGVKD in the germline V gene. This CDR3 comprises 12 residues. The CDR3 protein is CAISDLGETQYF. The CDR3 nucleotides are TGTGCCATCAGTGACTTGGGAGAGACCCAGTACTTC.

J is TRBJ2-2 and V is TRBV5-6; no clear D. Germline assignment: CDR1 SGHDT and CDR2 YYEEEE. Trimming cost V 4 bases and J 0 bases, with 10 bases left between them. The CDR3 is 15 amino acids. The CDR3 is CASSHTFANTGELFF. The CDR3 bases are TGTGCCAGCAGCCACACCTTCGCGAACACCGGGGAGCTGTTTTTT.

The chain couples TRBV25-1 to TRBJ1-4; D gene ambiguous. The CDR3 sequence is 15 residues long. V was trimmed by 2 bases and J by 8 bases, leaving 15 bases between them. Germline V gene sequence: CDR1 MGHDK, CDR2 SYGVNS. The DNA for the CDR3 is TGTGCCAGCAGTGAAGCTGGTTGGGAGCGGGAAAAACTGTTTTTT. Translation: CASSEAGWEREKLFF.

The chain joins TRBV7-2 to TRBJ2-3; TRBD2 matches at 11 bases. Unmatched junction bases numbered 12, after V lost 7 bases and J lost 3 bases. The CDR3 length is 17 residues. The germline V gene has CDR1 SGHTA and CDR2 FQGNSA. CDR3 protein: CASTILPLAGVTDTQYF. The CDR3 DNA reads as TGTGCCAGCACCATCCTCCCACTAGCGGGAGTAACAGATACGCAGTATTTT. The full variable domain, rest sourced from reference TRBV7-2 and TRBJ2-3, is GAGVSQSPSNKVTEKGKDVELRCDPISGHTALYWYRQSLGQGLEFLIYFQGNSAPDKSGLPSDRFSAERTGGSVSTLTIQRTQQEDSAVYLCASTILPLAGVTDTQYFGPGTRLTVL.

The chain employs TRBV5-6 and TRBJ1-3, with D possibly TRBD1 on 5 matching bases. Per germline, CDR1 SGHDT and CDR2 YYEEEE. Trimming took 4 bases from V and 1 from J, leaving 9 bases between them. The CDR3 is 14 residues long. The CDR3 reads CASSLDRSGNTIYF. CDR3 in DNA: TGTGCCAGCAGCCTTGACAGATCTGGAAACACCATATATTTT.

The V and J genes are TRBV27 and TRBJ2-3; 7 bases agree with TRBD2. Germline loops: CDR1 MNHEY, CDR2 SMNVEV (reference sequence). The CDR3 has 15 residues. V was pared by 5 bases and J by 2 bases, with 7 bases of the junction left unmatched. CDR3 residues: CASSIHRGDTDTQYF. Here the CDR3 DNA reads TGTGCCAGCAGTATCCATCGGGGGGACACAGATACGCAGTATTTT.

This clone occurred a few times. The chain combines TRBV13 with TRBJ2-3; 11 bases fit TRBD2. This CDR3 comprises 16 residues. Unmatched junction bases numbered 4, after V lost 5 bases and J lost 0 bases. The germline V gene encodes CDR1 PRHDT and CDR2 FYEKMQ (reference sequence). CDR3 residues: CASSLSGRGSTDTQYF. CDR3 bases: TGTGCCAGCAGCCTTAGCGGGAGGGGGAGCACAGATACGCAGTATTTT. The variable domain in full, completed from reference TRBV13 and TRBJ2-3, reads AAGVIQSPRHLIKEKRETATLKCYPIPRHDTVYWYQQGPGQDPQFLISFYEKMQSDKGSIPDRFSAQQFSDYHSELNMSSLELGDSALYFCASSLSGRGSTDTQYFGPGTRLTVL.

The CDR3 bases are TGTGCCAGCAGCTTTACAGGGGCCACTGAAGCTTTCTTT. Its translation is CASSFTGATEAFF. The chain couples TRBV7-2 to TRBJ1-1, with 7 bases aligning to TRBD1. The CDR3 covers 13 residues. The ends lost 3 bases at V and 4 bases at J; junction bases unmatched: 2. Germline loops: CDR1 SGHTA, CDR2 FQGNSA.

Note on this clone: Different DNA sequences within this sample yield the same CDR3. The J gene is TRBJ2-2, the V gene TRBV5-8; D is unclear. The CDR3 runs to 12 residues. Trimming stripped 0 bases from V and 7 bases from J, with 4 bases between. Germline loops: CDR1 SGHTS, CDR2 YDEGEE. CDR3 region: CASSLDGGELFF. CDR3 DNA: TGTGCCAGCAGCTTGGATGGCGGGGAGCTGTTTTTT.